This is a list of T cell receptor beta chains from one sample in a study of shared clonotypes between healthy human individuals. Using immunoSEQ multiplex PCR, the repertoire was profiled, and TCRdb retains in-frame clones only, with some absent. The data hold about 1 million clones, with about 75% observed a single time. What was sequenced was memory CD4+ T cells sorted from blood. The receptors shown here come from a young man in good health. Each CDR3 is given with its conserved first and last residue. The D gene is left open where the match is weak. A clone size is listed for some rows: how often the clone was seen (once, few, many), or a class if it is expanded.

J gene | clone size | D gene | V gene | CDR3 protein | CDR3 DNA
TRBJ2-2 | many | . | TRBV7-9 | CASSQNGGELFF | TGTGCCAGCAGCCAAAATGGCGGGGAGCTGTTTTTT
TRBJ1-5 | . | TRBD1 | TRBV2 | CASSDRGRPQPQHF | TGTGCCAGCAGTGACAGGGGGCGACCTCAGCCCCAGCATTTT
TRBJ2-3 | few | TRBD2 | TRBV27 | CASSTLAGGRTDTQYF | TGTGCCAGCAGTACCCTAGCGGGGGGGCGAACAGATACGCAGTATTTT
TRBJ2-3 | . | . | TRBV15 | CATSRDRDRLAQYF | TGTGCCACCAGCAGAGATCGTGACAGGTTAGCGCAGTATTTT
TRBJ1-4 | . | . | TRBV2 | CASEKGVLGVNEKLFF | TGTGCCAGCGAAAAGGGCGTCCTGGGGGTTAATGAAAAACTGTTTTTT
TRBJ2-5 | . | . | TRBV28 | CASSLWTQETQYF | TGTGCCAGCAGTTTGTGGACACAAGAGACCCAGTACTTC
TRBJ1-5 | once | . | TRBV30 | CAWSYAHGQPQHF | TGTGCCTGGAGTTACGCCCATGGACAGCCCCAGCATTTT
TRBJ2-5 | . | . | TRBV2 | CASSATPSGETQYF | TGTGCCAGCAGTGCCACTCCCTCGGGGGAGACCCAGTACTTC
TRBJ2-1 | . | . | TRBV7-3 | CASSLREPSSYNEQFF | TGTGCCAGCAGCTTAAGGGAACCGAGCTCCTACAATGAGCAGTTCTTC
TRBJ1-2 | few | . | TRBV5-1 | CASSSGDRIYGYTF | TGCGCCAGCAGCTCGGGAGACAGAATCTATGGCTACACCTTC
TRBJ1-2 | . | . | TRBV19 | CASSISSVGAEIYGYTF | TGTGCCAGTAGTATATCTTCTGTGGGGGCAGAGATTTATGGCTACACCTTC
TRBJ1-1 | few | . | TRBV5-4 | CASSLEAGIGAEAFF | TGTGCCAGCAGCTTGGAGGCAGGGATAGGCGCTGAAGCTTTCTTT
TRBJ1-4 | . | . | TRBV4-1 | CASSLGPAPTNEKLFF | TGCGCCAGCAGCCTCGGCCCCGCCCCAACTAATGAAAAACTGTTTTTT
TRBJ2-3 | . | . | TRBV6-5 | CASSYSADTDTQYF | TGTGCCAGCAGTTACTCCGCGGACACAGATACGCAGTATTTT
TRBJ1-6 | once | TRBD1 | TRBV5-8 | CASSRDRSSYNSPLHF | TGTGCCAGCAGCCGGGACAGGAGCTCCTATAATTCACCCCTCCACTTT
TRBJ1-6 | few | . | TRBV6-1 | CASSEVGGNSPLHF | TGTGCCAGCAGTGAAGTGGGGGGTAATTCACCCCTCCACTTT
TRBJ2-3 | once | . | TRBV27 | CASSRARRYGTDTQYF | TGTGCCAGCAGTCGTGCACGTAGATACGGCACAGATACGCAGTATTTT
TRBJ1-1 | . | . | TRBV5-4 | CASSPPGLLNTEAFF | TGTGCCAGCAGCCCACCGGGACTCTTGAACACTGAAGCTTTCTTT
TRBJ2-3 | once | TRBD2 | TRBV6-4 | CASSDGGGAADTQYF | TGTGCCAGCAGTGACGGCGGGGGGGCAGCAGATACGCAGTATTTT
TRBJ1-5 | . | . | TRBV27 | CASSYRESNQPQHF | TGTGCCAGCAGTTATCGGGAGAGCAATCAGCCCCAGCATTTT
TRBJ2-5 | few | TRBD1 | TRBV7-2 | CASSPQGQGLGTQYF | TGTGCCAGCAGTCCCCAGGGACAGGGGTTGGGGACCCAGTACTTC
TRBJ1-2 | . | . | TRBV7-2 | CASSLAGSFRGYTF | TGTGCCAGCAGCTTAGCGGGAAGTTTTCGGGGCTACACCTTC
TRBJ1-2 | . | . | TRBV5-8 | CASSVFSGGYTF | TGTGCCAGCAGCGTATTCTCGGGTGGCTACACCTTC
TRBJ2-3 | once | . | TRBV6-1 | CASSESPSKTDTQYF | TGTGCCAGCAGTGAATCTCCTAGTAAGACAGATACGCAGTATTTT
TRBJ2-7 | few | TRBD2 | TRBV7-2 | CASSPGTSGKAVYEQYF | TGTGCCAGCAGCCCCGGGACTAGCGGGAAGGCGGTTTACGAGCAGTACTTC
TRBJ2-5 | . | . | TRBV19 | CASSIRVVGETQYF | TGTGCCAGTAGTATAAGGGTGGTAGGAGAGACCCAGTACTTC
TRBJ2-5 | few | . | TRBV28 | CASSSGPPREETQYF | TGTGCCAGCAGTTCGGGACCTCCTAGGGAAGAGACCCAGTACTTC
TRBJ2-7 | . | . | TRBV5-1 | CASSLGGTVETYEQYF | TGCGCCAGCAGCTTGGGAGGGACGGTTGAGACCTACGAGCAGTACTTC
TRBJ1-5 | . | . | TRBV5-6 | CASSLSGPGNQPQHF | TGTGCCAGCAGCTTGTCGGGGCCAGGTAATCAGCCCCAGCATTTT
TRBJ2-1 | . | . | TRBV7-3 | CASAETGNNEQFF | TGTGCTTCTGCCGAGACAGGAAACAATGAGCAGTTCTTC
TRBJ1-5 | once | TRBD1 | TRBV6-6 | CASSFPGQGDNQPQHF | TGTGCCAGCAGTTTTCCGGGACAGGGAGACAATCAGCCCCAGCATTTT
TRBJ1-5 | . | . | TRBV28 | CASRARDLGLSPQHF | TGTGCCAGCAGAGCCCGGGACCTTGGGCTATCGCCCCAGCATTTT
TRBJ2-7 | . | TRBD1 | TRBV10-3 | CAVGQGVEQYF | TGTGCCGTGGGACAGGGTGTAGAGCAGTACTTC